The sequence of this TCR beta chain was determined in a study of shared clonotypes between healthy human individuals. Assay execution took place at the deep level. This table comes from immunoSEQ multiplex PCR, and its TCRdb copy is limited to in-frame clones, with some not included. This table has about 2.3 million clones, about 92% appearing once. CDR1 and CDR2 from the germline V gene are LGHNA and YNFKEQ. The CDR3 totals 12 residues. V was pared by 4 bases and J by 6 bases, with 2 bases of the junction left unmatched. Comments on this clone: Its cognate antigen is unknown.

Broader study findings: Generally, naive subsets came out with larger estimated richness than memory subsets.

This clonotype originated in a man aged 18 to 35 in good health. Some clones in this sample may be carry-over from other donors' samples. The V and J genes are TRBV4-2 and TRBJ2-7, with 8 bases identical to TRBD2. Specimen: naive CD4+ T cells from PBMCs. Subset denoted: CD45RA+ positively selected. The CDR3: CASSPGRGEQYF. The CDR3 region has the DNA TGTGCCAGCAGCCCCGGGAGGGGCGAGCAGTACTTC.